Below, 13 T cell receptor beta chains from the same sample are listed, as sequenced in a study of cytomegalovirus exposure and HLA in healthy donors (dated by TCRdb to about 2017). The library was built by means of the immunoSEQ multiplex PCR assay. A mixture of 60 forward primers for TCR Vbeta segments and 13 reverse primers for TCR Jbeta segments was used in the multiplex PCR. As stored in TCRdb, this immuneACCESS dataset retains in-frame rearrangements with V and J assigned. A fraction of the clones does not appear; measured against another copy, unresolved V genes explain less than half of the discrepancy, and the remainder lacks a known reason. The table for this sample lists around 170,000 clones; around four fifths of them were counted only once. Approximately 1.5% of the sample belongs to the ten largest clones. What was sequenced was PBMCs. The receptor source for this set is a male donor in good health and CMV-seronegative.

The genes are TRBV4-1 and TRBJ2-1, with D maybe TRBD1 (6 bases). This CDR3 comprises 15 residues. From germline, CDR1 is MGHRA and CDR2 YSYEKL. The V and J ends lost 1 base and 2 bases respectively, with 9 bases between them. The CDR3 region has the DNA TGCGCCAGCAGCCAAGTACAGGGCCCCTACAATGAGCAGTTCTTC. This sequence encodes CASSQVQGPYNEQFF.

The chain carries TRBV19 and TRBJ2-1; 10 bases match TRBD2. Germline CDR1 LNHDA, CDR2 SQIVND (reference sequence). This CDR3 comprises 15 residues. The V gene end was trimmed by 5 bases and the J gene end by 4 bases; junction bases not matched to a gene: 5. CDR3 DNA: TGTGCCAGTAGTTCGACTAGCGGGTCGTACAATGAGCAGTTCTTC. As protein: CASSSTSGSYNEQFF.

CDR3: CASSLRWFSLGVPDTQYF. The CDR3 nucleotides read TGTGCCAGCAGTTTAAGGTGGTTTTCCTTGGGAGTCCCAGATACGCAGTATTTT. The V gene is TRBV27, the J gene TRBJ2-3, with a tentative D call TRBD2 (5 bases). The germline V gene encodes CDR1 MNHEY and CDR2 SMNVEV (reference sequence). Trimming left V 2 bases short and J 4 bases short, with 22 bases between. There are 18 residues in the CDR3.

This clone was counted a few times. The rearrangement uses TRBV5-5 and TRBJ2-7, with D maybe TRBD2 (5 bases). Germline V gene data show CDR1 as SGHKS and CDR2 as YYEKEE (reference sequence). The V end was cut by 4 bases, the J end by 2 bases, with 10 bases between. The CDR3 consists of 13 residues. The CDR3 region is CASSVIGTYEQYF. As DNA, the CDR3 is TGTGCCAGCAGCGTGATCGGGACCTACGAGCAGTACTTC.

The chain uses TRBV4-2 and TRBJ1-5; 8 bases fit TRBD1. The CDR3 sequence is 16 residues long. The V gene's germline CDR1 is LGHNA and CDR2 YNFKEQ. V lost 2 bases, J lost 6 bases, and 9 bases stayed unmatched. The CDR3 nucleotides read TGTGCCAGCAGCCAAACGGAGGGGACAGGAGGTCAGCCCCAGCATTTT. Translation gives CASSQTEGTGGQPQHF.

This rearrangement joins TRBV28 to TRBJ2-5, with TRBD1 identical over 10 bases. Germline CDR1 MDHEN, CDR2 SYDVKM. The CDR3 has 13 residues. Losses at the gene ends were 6 bases for V and 2 bases for J; bases not matched to a gene: 0. The CDR3 protein is CASRDRGQETQYF. CDR3 DNA sequence: TGTGCCAGCAGGGACAGGGGGCAAGAGACCCAGTACTTC. Looking up the rest from reference TRBV28 and TRBJ2-5 gives the full variable domain: DVKVTQSSRYLVKRTGEKVFLECVQDMDHENMFWYRQDPGLGLRLIYFSYDVKMKEKGDIPEGYSVSREKKERFSLILESASTNQTSMYLCASRDRGQETQYFGPGTRLLVL.

This clone has a single count. The CDR3 nucleotides are TGTGCCAGCAGCCGCACGGGGGGCGGTGGCTCACCCCTCCACTTT. Its protein product is CASSRTGGGGSPLHF. V and J are TRBV4-2 and TRBJ1-6, with D tentatively TRBD1 (6 bases). The CDR3 totals 15 residues. Germline CDR1 reads LGHNA; CDR2 reads YNFKEQ. The V and J ends lost 4 bases and 10 bases respectively, with 17 bases between them.

This chain connects TRBV6-5 to TRBJ1-2, with D maybe TRBD1 (6 bases). The germline V gene encodes CDR1 MNHEY and CDR2 SVGAGI. Trimming took off 2 bases at V and 0 bases at J, with 13 bases between the two ends. There are 16 residues in the CDR3. The CDR3 spells CASSYSYRVTNYGYTF. The DNA of the CDR3 is TGTGCCAGCAGTTACAGCTACAGGGTCACTAACTATGGCTACACCTTC.

V and J are TRBV19 and TRBJ2-7, with 8 bases lining up with TRBD2. CDR1 and CDR2 (germline): LNHDA, SQIVND (reference sequence). V was pared by 4 bases and J by 0 bases, with 5 bases of the junction left unmatched. CDR3 length: 15 residues. CDR3 sequence: CASSKTSGSSYEQYF. The CDR3 DNA reads TGTGCCAGTAGTAAAACTAGCGGCAGCTCCTACGAGCAGTACTTC.

V is TRBV15 and J is TRBJ1-4; TRBD1 aligns across 7 bases. V trimming: 4 bases; J trimming: 10 bases; junction bases outside the gene matches: 6. The CDR3 loop spans 13 amino acids. Germline CDR1 LNHNV, CDR2 YYDKDF (reference sequence). The CDR3 region has the DNA TGTGCCACCAGCACCAGACAGGGTGGAAAACTGTTTTTT. This translates into CATSTRQGGKLFF.

V gene TRBV6-5 combines with J gene TRBJ2-1; 8 positions agree with TRBD1. Germline lookup yields CDR1 MNHEY and CDR2 SVGAGI. V lost 6 bases, J lost 7 bases, and 11 bases stayed unmatched. CDR3 length: 15 amino acids. Here the CDR3 reads CASSISSWTGNEQFF. CDR3 nucleotide sequence: TGTGCCAGCAGCATCTCGAGCTGGACAGGGAATGAGCAGTTCTTC.

The chain joins TRBV7-9 to TRBJ2-2, with TRBD1 as a possible D gene (6 bases). Trimming left V 0 bases short and J 6 bases short, with 11 bases between. Germline V gene sequence: CDR1 SEHNR, CDR2 FQNEAQ (reference sequence). CDR3 length: 15 residues. This CDR3 reads CASSLAGALAGELFF. CDR3 bases: TGTGCCAGCAGCTTAGCGGGGGCGCTCGCCGGGGAGCTGTTTTTT. The full variable domain, with the rest looked up from reference TRBV7-9 and TRBJ2-2, is DTGVSQNPRHKITKRGQNVTFRCDPISEHNRLYWYRQTLGQGPEFLTYFQNEAQLEKSRLLSDRFSAERPKGSFSTLEIQRTEQGDSAMYLCASSLAGALAGELFFGEGSRLTVL.

The V gene is TRBV9, the J gene TRBJ1-2, with unresolved D. Deletions cut 2 bases from V and 8 bases from J, with 10 bases between. CDR3 length: 12 amino acids. The germline CDR1 and CDR2 sequences are SGDLS and YYNGEE. The CDR3 coding sequence is TGTGCCAGCAGCGTCCCAAATCAGGGCTACACCTTC. This sequence encodes CASSVPNQGYTF.